A selection of T cell receptor beta chains follows, all from one sample in a study of blood T cells in healthy people across ages. TCRdb fed the 5' RACE reads into MiXCR, producing one record per CDR3 protein. The table lists about 1.6 million distinct CDR3 sequences, roughly 32% of them singletons. Material: blood. The receptors stem from a woman aged 30 to 39 in good health. CDR3s include the opening cysteine and the closing phenylalanine or tryptophan. A D gene is named only where the DNA matches it firmly. Clone size is not always given. Where it is, it says once, few, many or a class for expanded clones.

DNA: TGTGCCAGCAGCCAAGATCCGCGGGATTCTCGCGGCTACACCTTC
CDR3: CASSQDPRDSRGYTF
D: NA
J: TRBJ1-2
V: TRBV14
size: NA

DNA: TGTGCCAGCAGTGTGGGGGGGTACTATGGCTACACCTTC
CDR3: CASSVGGYYGYTF
D: NA
J: TRBJ1-2
V: TRBV2
size: NA

DNA: TGTGCCTGGAGTGCGAACGAGCAGTACTTC
CDR3: CAWSANEQYF
D: NA
J: TRBJ2-7
V: TRBV30
size: few

DNA: TGTGCCAGCAGGAGAGGGACTAGCGGGGCGAACACCGGGGAGCTGTTTTTT
CDR3: CASRRGTSGANTGELFF
D: TRBD2
J: TRBJ2-2
V: TRBV2
size: NA

DNA: TGTGCCACCAGTCCTAGCGATGTGCCCTACGAGCAGTACTTC
CDR3: CATSPSDVPYEQYF
D: NA
J: TRBJ2-7
V: TRBV24-1
size: NA

DNA: TGCGCCAGCAGTGAGCTCACGGGACAAGAGACCCAGTACTTC
CDR3: CASSELTGQETQYF
D: NA
J: TRBJ2-5
V: TRBV10-2
size: few

DNA: TGTGCCAGCAATCCGCCCGGCGGAATGGAGCAGTACTTC
CDR3: CASNPPGGMEQYF
D: NA
J: TRBJ2-7
V: TRBV12-3/TRBV12-4
size: few

DNA: TGTGCCAGTAGTCACCGACTAGCGGGGGGGTTTCAGTTCTTC
CDR3: CASSHRLAGGFQFF
D: TRBD2
J: TRBJ2-1
V: TRBV19
size: NA

DNA: TGTGCCAGCAAATCTTACGCTAGCGGAGGCTACGAGCAGTACTTC
CDR3: CASKSYASGGYEQYF
D: TRBD2
J: TRBJ2-7
V: TRBV28
size: few

DNA: TGTGCCAGCAGTTACAGGGAATTTCAGCCCCAGCATTTT
CDR3: CASSYREFQPQHF
D: NA
J: TRBJ1-5
V: TRBV6-2/TRBV6-3
size: NA

DNA: TGTGCCAGCGGCCCTAGCGAGACCTACGAGCAGTACTTC
CDR3: CASGPSETYEQYF
D: NA
J: TRBJ2-7
V: TRBV7-9
size: NA

DNA: TGTGCCAGCAGGGGGCAGCTAGACGAGCAGTACTTC
CDR3: CASRGQLDEQYF
D: NA
J: TRBJ2-7
V: TRBV12-3/TRBV12-4
size: NA

DNA: TGCAGCGTTAGGACAGGATCTACCTACGAGCAGTACTTC
CDR3: CSVRTGSTYEQYF
D: TRBD1
J: TRBJ2-7
V: TRBV29-1
size: many

DNA: TGTGCCAGCAGCCAAGTGCGAGCTCCGGTTGAGCAGTTCTTC
CDR3: CASSQVRAPVEQFF
D: NA
J: TRBJ2-1
V: TRBV3-1
size: many

DNA: TGTGCCAGCAGTTTAAGGGCCTCCCATAACTATGGCTACACCTTC
CDR3: CASSLRASHNYGYTF
D: NA
J: TRBJ1-2
V: TRBV27
size: few

DNA: TGCGCCAGCTCCCCTGTGGGGTTAGCGGACTACTACAATGAGCAGTTCTTC
CDR3: CASSPVGLADYYNEQFF
D: NA
J: TRBJ2-1
V: TRBV10-1
size: few

DNA: TGTGCCAGCAGCCCAGGGACTAGCGACGTGGAGACCCAGTACTTC
CDR3: CASSPGTSDVETQYF
D: TRBD2
J: TRBJ2-5
V: TRBV6-5
size: NA

DNA: TGTGCCAGCAGCCAAGGGCCCCCGGGACACGGCTATGGCTACACCTTC
CDR3: CASSQGPPGHGYGYTF
D: NA
J: TRBJ1-2
V: TRBV3-1
size: few

DNA: TGTGCCAGCAGCTGGAACGTAGGGGCCGGGGAGACCCAGTACTTC
CDR3: CASSWNVGAGETQYF
D: NA
J: TRBJ2-5
V: TRBV7-3
size: NA

DNA: TGCAGTGCTAGAGACCTAGCGGGAGGTGGTTACGAGCAGTACTTC
CDR3: CSARDLAGGGYEQYF
D: TRBD2
J: TRBJ2-7
V: TRBV20-1
size: many

DNA: TGCGCCAGCAGCTTGGTTTTATGGAGTGAGCAGTTCTTC
CDR3: CASSLVLWSEQFF
D: NA
J: TRBJ2-1
V: TRBV5-1
size: NA

DNA: TGTGCCAGCAGAGGGAGAGGGACTAGCGGGGAAGTTGAGCAGTTCTTC
CDR3: CASRGRGTSGEVEQFF
D: TRBD2
J: TRBJ2-1
V: TRBV11-2
size: NA

DNA: TGTGCCAGCCGAAAACTAAACACCGGGGAGCTGTTTTTT
CDR3: CASRKLNTGELFF
D: NA
J: TRBJ2-2
V: TRBV28
size: NA

DNA: TGTGCCAGCAGTTTGGGTAGCGGGAAGACGAATGAGCAGTTCTTC
CDR3: CASSLGSGKTNEQFF
D: TRBD2
J: TRBJ2-1
V: TRBV12-3/TRBV12-4
size: many

DNA: TGTGCCAGCAGCCCGGGGGCAGGGGGAACAGATACGGAATATTTT
CDR3: CASSPGAGGTDTEYF
D: NA
J: TRBJ2-3
V: TRBV12-3/TRBV12-4
size: NA

DNA: TGTGCCAGCAATCCGAGACGCGGGACGAGGACAGATACGCAGTATTTT
CDR3: CASNPRRGTRTDTQYF
D: NA
J: TRBJ2-3
V: TRBV12-3/TRBV12-4
size: NA

DNA: TGCAGCGTTGAAGATCTAGCGGGAGTAAGGGAGACCCAGTACTTC
CDR3: CSVEDLAGVRETQYF
D: TRBD2
J: TRBJ2-5
V: TRBV29-1
size: few

DNA: TGCAGTGCTCGTAAAGGTGACAGGATCTCCTACGAGCAGTACTTC
CDR3: CSARKGDRISYEQYF
D: NA
J: TRBJ2-7
V: TRBV20-1
size: NA

DNA: TGTGCCAGCAGTTTACCCTCCAAAGGGGCTTCGGGTGACAATGAGCAGTTCTTC
CDR3: CASSLPSKGASGDNEQFF
D: NA
J: TRBJ2-1
V: TRBV28
size: NA

DNA: TGTGCCAGCAGTCCGATAGCGGGAGCTCCCTACGAGCAGTACTTC
CDR3: CASSPIAGAPYEQYF
D: TRBD2
J: TRBJ2-7
V: TRBV28
size: few

DNA: TGCGCCTGCAGCCAAGATCGGTGGCAGGGGGTCTCCTACGAGCAGTACTTC
CDR3: CACSQDRWQGVSYEQYF
D: TRBD1
J: TRBJ2-7
V: TRBV4-3
size: NA

DNA: TGTGCCAGCAGCCTTGGGGCAGGGGGGATCTACGAGCAGTACTTC
CDR3: CASSLGAGGIYEQYF
D: NA
J: TRBJ2-7
V: TRBV3-1
size: many

DNA: TGCAGTGCTTTCGAGCGACAGGGGGCAGGCTATGGCTACACCTTC
CDR3: CSAFERQGAGYGYTF
D: TRBD1
J: TRBJ1-2
V: TRBV20-1
size: few

DNA: TGTGCCAGCAGCGTAATGGGACAGGGGAACAACGAGCAGTACTTC
CDR3: CASSVMGQGNNEQYF
D: TRBD1
J: TRBJ2-7
V: TRBV9
size: NA

DNA: TGTGCCATCAGTGAGTCAAAACTTGTTAGCAATCAGCCCCAGCATTTT
CDR3: CAISESKLVSNQPQHF
D: NA
J: TRBJ1-5
V: TRBV10-3
size: few

DNA: TGTGCCAGCAGCTCCTCGGACTTGTACGAGCAGTACTTC
CDR3: CASSSSDLYEQYF
D: NA
J: TRBJ2-7
V: TRBV6-6
size: few

DNA: TGTGCCAGCAGCGTAGAGCCGCTTCCTACCTACGAGCAGTACTTC
CDR3: CASSVEPLPTYEQYF
D: NA
J: TRBJ2-7
V: TRBV9
size: NA

DNA: TGTGCCAGCAGTGCCACTAGTTCAAATGAGCAGTTCTTC
CDR3: CASSATSSNEQFF
D: NA
J: TRBJ2-1
V: TRBV6-5
size: many

DNA: TGCAGTGCTACCGAACTCCCGACAGGCTCCTACGAGCAGTACTTC
CDR3: CSATELPTGSYEQYF
D: NA
J: TRBJ2-7
V: TRBV20-1
size: few

DNA: TGTGCCAGCAGTCAGAGACTAGCGGGAGTGGCAGAGACCCAGTACTTC
CDR3: CASSQRLAGVAETQYF
D: TRBD2
J: TRBJ2-5
V: TRBV6-6
size: few

DNA: TGCGCCAGCAGCCCCCGCGGTGCCCTGCGAGAGACCCAGTACTTC
CDR3: CASSPRGALRETQYF
D: NA
J: TRBJ2-5
V: TRBV5-1
size: few

DNA: TGTGCCAGCAGCTTACAGTTGCGGGCAGGGGATCAAGAGACCCAGTACTTC
CDR3: CASSLQLRAGDQETQYF
D: NA
J: TRBJ2-5
V: TRBV7-9
size: NA

DNA: TGCGCCAGCAGCTTTACAGATCCCGAGACCCAGTACTTC
CDR3: CASSFTDPETQYF
D: NA
J: TRBJ2-5
V: TRBV5-1
size: few

DNA: TGTGCCAGCAGTGCGGGACAGGCGCCCCAAGAGACCCAGTACTTC
CDR3: CASSAGQAPQETQYF
D: TRBD1
J: TRBJ2-5
V: TRBV6-5
size: few

DNA: TGTGCCAGCAGCTTACCAGCGGAGCGTGGCTACACCTTC
CDR3: CASSLPAERGYTF
D: NA
J: TRBJ1-2
V: TRBV7-9
size: NA

DNA: TGCGCCAGCAGCTTAGGAGGGGCTGGAAGCACCATATATTTT
CDR3: CASSLGGAGSTIYF
D: NA
J: TRBJ1-3
V: TRBV5-1
size: few

DNA: TGCAGCGCCGAAGGGACGGGGGGGTCCTACGAGCAGTACTTC
CDR3: CSAEGTGGSYEQYF
D: TRBD2
J: TRBJ2-7
V: TRBV29-1
size: many

DNA: TGTGCCAGCAGCGCGCAAACAGGGGGTGGTCAAGAGACCCAGTACTTC
CDR3: CASSAQTGGGQETQYF
D: TRBD1
J: TRBJ2-5
V: TRBV7-9
size: NA

DNA: TGTGCCAGCAGCCCAAGAAGGGACAGCGCTTATGGCTACACCTTC
CDR3: CASSPRRDSAYGYTF
D: TRBD1
J: TRBJ1-2
V: TRBV9
size: NA

DNA: TGTGCCATCAGGGGGGACAGTTACACAGATACGCAGTATTTT
CDR3: CAIRGDSYTDTQYF
D: TRBD1
J: TRBJ2-3
V: TRBV10-3
size: NA

DNA: TGTGCCAGCCAGGAGGCAGGGAGAGAGACCCAGTACTTC
CDR3: CASQEAGRETQYF
D: NA
J: TRBJ2-5
V: TRBV12-3/TRBV12-4
size: few

DNA: TGTGCCACACAGGGCCCACAATATGAGCAGTTCTTC
CDR3: CATQGPQYEQFF
D: NA
J: TRBJ2-1
V: TRBV24-1
size: few

DNA: TGTGCCAGCAGCCCAAGGGAGACTAGCGGGAGTTTGGATACGCAGTATTTT
CDR3: CASSPRETSGSLDTQYF
D: TRBD2
J: TRBJ2-3
V: TRBV11-2
size: few

DNA: TGTGCCAGCAGCTTTCAGCAGGGGATGGGCGGAAAACTGTTTTTT
CDR3: CASSFQQGMGGKLFF
D: NA
J: TRBJ1-4
V: TRBV5-5
size: NA